The 30 T cell receptor beta chains in this list originate from one sample, sequenced in a study of blood T cell repertoires in COVID-19. TCRdb keeps only in-frame clones here, not all; method: immunoSEQ multiplex PCR. The data hold about 110,000 clones, with 82% observed a single time. Input material: peripheral blood. The receptors were sampled from a woman between 55 and 75 years old with acute or convalescent COVID-19.

The chain recombines TRBV14 with TRBJ2-5; 11 nucleotides align to TRBD2. V lost 0 bases to trimming and J lost 5 bases; unmatched junction nucleotides: 11. CDR1 and CDR2 from the germline V gene are SGHDN and FVKESK. The CDR3 covers 18 residues. CDR3 bases: TGTGCCAGCAGCCAAGATCGGTATCCTAGCGGGGGGTCGGAGACCCAGTACTTC. It specifies CASSQDRYPSGGSETQYF.

V usage is TRBV4-3 and J usage is TRBJ1-1; no clear D. In germline, CDR1 is LGHNA, CDR2 YSLEER. V lost 1 base and J 5 bases, leaving 11 bases between the germline ends. The CDR3 sequence is 14 residues long. CDR3 DNA sequence: TGCGCCAGCAGCCAAGCGGAGGGCAGTACTGAAGCTTTCTTT. Translating gives CASSQAEGSTEAFF.

The chain employs TRBV2 and TRBJ1-5, with D uncertain. The V end was cut by 3 bases, the J end by 13 bases, with 19 bases between. The germline V gene encodes CDR1 SNHLY and CDR2 FYNNEI. The CDR3 is 14 amino acids. The CDR3 is CASSEGTTPALQHF. CDR3 DNA sequence: TGTGCCAGCAGTGAGGGCACAACACCAGCCCTACAGCATTTT.

The V call is TRBV28, the J call TRBJ1-2; 7 bases fit TRBD1. V dropped 8 bases and J dropped 1; count of bases not matched to a gene: 4. The germline gives CDR1 MDHEN, CDR2 SYDVKM. CDR3 length: 13 amino acids. CDR3 nucleotide sequence: TGTGCCAGCCGACAGGGTAGTAACTATGGCTACACCTTC. It codes for CASRQGSNYGYTF.

Worth noting for this clone: Other DNA sequences of this sample code for an identical CDR3. V usage is TRBV7-9 and J usage is TRBJ2-3, with 8 bases that match TRBD2. This CDR3 is 15 amino acids long. Looked up from germline, CDR1 is SEHNR and CDR2 is FQNEAQ (reference sequence). With 3 bases clipped from V and 1 base from J, the junction kept 3 bases outside the gene matches. As DNA, the CDR3 is TGTGCCAGCAGCTTCCCGACTAGCGGCACAGATACGCAGTATTTT. It encodes CASSFPTSGTDTQYF.

The chain links TRBV5-1 to TRBJ2-2, with D possibly TRBD1 on 6 matching bases. Germline CDR1 is SGHRS and CDR2 is YFSETQ. V gave up 0 bases and J gave up 3 bases, with 12 bases separating them. This CDR3 spans 16 amino acids. The CDR3 loop is CASSLEGGRDTGELFF. As DNA, the CDR3 is TGCGCCAGCAGCTTGGAAGGGGGTAGGGACACCGGGGAGCTGTTTTTT.

This chain joins TRBV4-1 and TRBJ2-2; D perhaps matches TRBD1 (6 bases). Germline CDR1 is MGHRA and CDR2 is YSYEKL. The CDR3 length is 15 residues. Trimming removed 5 bases from V and 4 bases from J, with 14 bases in between. The CDR3 sequence is CASSDFPRGTGELFF. The CDR3 DNA is TGCGCCAGCAGCGATTTCCCCAGGGGCACCGGGGAGCTGTTTTTT.

The chain joins TRBV30 to TRBJ2-6; D remains unclear. This CDR3 comprises 15 residues. The ends were cut back, 1 base at V and 4 bases at J, with 11 bases in the middle. Germline V CDR1 and CDR2: GTSNPN, SVGIG (reference sequence). In nucleotides, the CDR3 is TGTGCCTGGAGTGCCGCAGGTGCGGGGGCCAACGTCCTGACTTTC. Its protein product is CAWSAAGAGANVLTF.

The chain has TRBV19 and TRBJ2-7; the D gene is possibly TRBD1 (6 bases). V was clipped by 4 bases and J by 6 bases, with 13 bases between them. Germline V gene data show CDR1 as LNHDA and CDR2 as SQIVND (reference sequence). The CDR3 length is 13 residues. The CDR3 loop is CASSKYRDPEQYF. CDR3 bases: TGTGCCAGTAGTAAATACAGGGACCCCGAGCAGTACTTC.

The rearrangement uses TRBV7-9 and TRBJ2-5, with D possibly TRBD2 on 5 matching bases. The V and J ends lost 5 bases and 2 bases respectively, with 15 bases between them. The CDR3 spans 15 residues. Germline V gene lookup returns CDR1 SEHNR and CDR2 FQNEAQ (reference sequence). This CDR3 is CASSPPRESQETQYF. DNA of the CDR3: TGTGCCAGCAGCCCCCCTCGGGAATCACAAGAGACCCAGTACTTC.

This chain connects TRBV6-5 to TRBJ2-5, with TRBD2 identical over 7 bases. V dropped 10 bases and J dropped 4; count of bases not matched to a gene: 6. Germline-derived CDR1 and CDR2 are MNHEY and SVGAGI. This CDR3 region has 12 residues. CDR3: CATSSGVETQYF. In DNA, the CDR3 is TGTGCCACCTCTAGCGGAGTAGAGACCCAGTACTTC.

V is TRBV12-5 and J is TRBJ2-3; D is unresolved. This CDR3 comprises 14 residues. V lost 5 bases and J lost 2, with 11 bases in between. CDR1 and CDR2 from the germline V gene are LGHNT and FRNRAP. This CDR3 reads CASGPPGPTDTQYF. Here the CDR3 DNA reads TGTGCTAGTGGTCCTCCTGGCCCCACAGATACGCAGTATTTT.

The genes are TRBV5-1 and TRBJ1-3; TRBD1 is a possible D gene (5 bases). Germline CDR1 is SGHRS and CDR2 is YFSETQ. Trimming left V 3 bases short and J 0 bases short, with 13 bases between. The CDR3 spans 16 residues. The CDR3 coding sequence is TGCGCCAGCAGCTGGGGAGGGACCGACTCTGGAAACACCATATATTTT. Its translation: CASSWGGTDSGNTIYF. The full variable domain, rest sourced from reference TRBV5-1 and TRBJ1-3, is KAGVTQTPRYLIKTRGQQVTLSCSPISGHRSVSWYQQTPGQGLQFLFEYFSETQRNKGNFPGRFSGRQFSNSRSEMNVSTLELGDSALYLCASSWGGTDSGNTIYFGEGSWLTVV.

This clone came up once. The chain couples TRBV28 to TRBJ1-5, with a tentative D call TRBD1 (5 bases). Per the germline V gene, CDR1 is MDHEN and CDR2 is SYDVKM. The CDR3 spans 16 residues. Trimming pared 7 bases from V and 2 bases from J, leaving 18 bases between. The CDR3 region is CASTPGGGAGNQPQHF. The CDR3 DNA is TGTGCCAGCACCCCTGGGGGGGGTGCGGGCAATCAGCCCCAGCATTTT.

The rearrangement joins TRBV3-1 (or the pseudogene TRBV3-2) to TRBJ1-2; D gene uncertain. This CDR3 is built from 16 residues. CDR1 is LGHDT and CDR2 is YNNKEL in the germline V gene (reference sequence). With 0 bases removed from V and 0 bases from J, the gap between germline ends came to 11 bases. In nucleotides, the CDR3 is TGTGCCAGCAGCCAAGACGGAGGAACCGCTAACTATGGCTACACCTTC. As protein: CASSQDGGTANYGYTF.

The count of this clone is one. The gene calls are TRBV7-2 and TRBJ2-7, with TRBD1 identical over 7 bases. CDR1 SGHTA and CDR2 FQGNSA come from the germline V gene. The CDR3 sequence is 15 residues long. With V trimmed by 5 bases and J by 4 bases, 11 bases remained unmatched. In DNA, the CDR3 is TGTGCCAGCAGCCTCGATAGGGGGCGTGGGTACGAGCAGTACTTC. As protein: CASSLDRGRGYEQYF.

This sequence joins TRBV19 and TRBJ1-4; D perhaps matches TRBD1 (6 bases). The CDR3 has 14 amino acids. Per germline, CDR1 LNHDA and CDR2 SQIVND (reference sequence). V shed 5 bases and J shed 6 bases, with 13 bases lying between them. The CDR3 coding sequence is TGTGCCAGTAGTCCATACAGGGCGGATGAAAAACTGTTTTTT. This sequence encodes CASSPYRADEKLFF.

V is TRBV5-6 and J is TRBJ1-2; D is unclear. Per germline, CDR1 SGHDT and CDR2 YYEEEE. The CDR3 is 15 amino acids. Trimming pared 1 base from V and 2 bases from J, leaving 12 bases between. The CDR3 DNA follows: TGTGCCAGCAGCTTGTTACGCCGACTCAACTATGGCTACACCTTC. Its protein is CASSLLRRLNYGYTF. Supplemented by reference TRBV5-6 and TRBJ1-2, the full variable domain reads DAGVTQSPTHLIKTRGQQVTLRCSPKSGHDTVSWYQQALGQGPQFIFQYYEEEERQRGNFPDRFSGHQFPNYSSELNVNALLLGDSALYLCASSLLRRLNYGYTFGSGTRLTVV.

In this sample, this clone turned up a few times. The genes are TRBV24-1 and TRBJ2-3, with 11 bases aligning to TRBD2. The V and J ends lost 7 bases and 6 bases, in that order; junction bases with no gene match: 8. Per germline, CDR1 KGHDR and CDR2 SFDVKD. The CDR3 runs to 15 residues. CDR3 nucleotides: TGTGCCACCAGCCGGACTAGCGGGCGTGGGGATACGCAGTATTTT. Translating gives CATSRTSGRGDTQYF.

The CDR3 nucleotides are TGTGCCAGCAGTTTAAGGCAGGGGCCTAACGAGCAGTACTTC. Amino acid sequence: CASSLRQGPNEQYF. This rearrangement joins TRBV27 to TRBJ2-7; a possible D gene is TRBD1 (6 bases). The ends were cut back, 2 bases at V and 5 bases at J, with 13 bases in the middle. Germline loops: CDR1 MNHEY, CDR2 SMNVEV (reference sequence). CDR3 length equals 14 residues.

This clone was seen a handful of times. The chain couples TRBV9 to TRBJ2-1; 10 bases are shared with TRBD2. CDR3 length: 15 amino acids. Losses at the gene ends were 4 bases for V and 3 bases for J; bases not matched to a gene: 4. Germline values: CDR1 SGDLS, CDR2 YYNGEE. Here the CDR3 DNA reads TGTGCCAGCAGCTACGGACTAGCGGACTACAATGAGCAGTTCTTC. Translating gives CASSYGLADYNEQFF.

The rearrangement joins TRBV9 to TRBJ1-5, with a weak D call TRBD1 (5 bases). CDR1 SGDLS and CDR2 YYNGEE come from the germline V gene. The V and J ends lost 2 bases and 1 base respectively, with 10 bases between them. The CDR3 is made up of 15 amino acids. Written as DNA, the CDR3 is TGTGCCAGCAGCGTTGGCGGGGCCAGCAATCAGCCCCAGCATTTT. It yields the protein CASSVGGASNQPQHF. Variable domain in full (rest from reference TRBV9 and TRBJ1-5): DSGVTQTPKHLITATGQRVTLRCSPRSGDLSVYWYQQSLDQGLQFLIQYYNGEERAKGNILERFSAQQFPDLHSELNLSSLELGDSALYFCASSVGGASNQPQHFGDGTRLSIL.

J is TRBJ2-5 and V is TRBV6-6, with TRBD1 as a possible D gene (6 bases). The germline gives CDR1 MNHNY, CDR2 SVGAGI (reference sequence). This CDR3 spans 14 amino acids. V lost 7 bases and J lost 0, with 12 bases in between. The CDR3 sequence is CASTRDTYQETQYF. CDR3 bases: TGTGCCAGCACTCGGGACACCTACCAAGAGACCCAGTACTTC.

The J gene is TRBJ1-3, the V gene TRBV4-1, with a weak D call TRBD1 (6 bases). The germline V and J ends were trimmed by 6 bases and 0 bases, with 15 bases remaining between them. The CDR3 covers 16 residues. The V gene's germline CDR1 is MGHRA and CDR2 YSYEKL. The chain's CDR3 is CASRRLETGSGNTIYF. CDR3 DNA sequence: TGCGCCAGCAGAAGGTTAGAGACAGGCTCTGGAAACACCATATATTTT.

The chain couples TRBV6-1 to TRBJ2-2; D is undetermined. V was pared by 2 bases and J by 7 bases, with 5 bases between. CDR1 and CDR2 from the germline V gene are MNHNS and SASEGT. CDR3 length equals 12 residues. CDR3 region: CASSESLGELFF. The CDR3 bases are TGTGCCAGCAGTGAATCCCTCGGGGAGCTGTTTTTT.

CDR3 nucleotide sequence: TGTGCCAGCAGCGTCAACCAGGGGGTAGAAGAGACCCAGTACTTC. This codes for CASSVNQGVEETQYF. The chain has TRBV9 and TRBJ2-5, with TRBD1 matching over 7 bases. J gave up 3 bases and V 2 bases, and 7 bases lay outside the gene matches. In germline, CDR1 is SGDLS, CDR2 YYNGEE. The CDR3 covers 15 residues. Filled out from reference TRBV9 and TRBJ2-5, the complete variable domain reads DSGVTQTPKHLITATGQRVTLRCSPRSGDLSVYWYQQSLDQGLQFLIQYYNGEERAKGNILERFSAQQFPDLHSELNLSSLELGDSALYFCASSVNQGVEETQYFGPGTRLLVL.

This chain connects TRBV18 to TRBJ2-2; D possibly corresponds to TRBD1 (6 bases). Germline CDR1 and CDR2: KGHSH and LQKENI. The CDR3 is 14 residues long. Trimming removed 3 bases at V and 3 bases at J, with 8 bases between. CDR3 DNA: TGTGCCAGCTCACCCTACAGGGACACCGGGGAGCTGTTTTTT. As protein: CASSPYRDTGELFF. Complete variable domain (other parts from reference TRBV18 and TRBJ2-2): NAGVMQNPRHLVRRRGQEARLRCSPMKGHSHVYWYRQLPEEGLKFMVYLQKENIIDESGMPKERFSAEFPKEGPSILRIQQVVRGDSAAYFCASSPYRDTGELFFGEGSRLTVL.

J is TRBJ1-6 and V is TRBV5-4; TRBD1 aligns across 8 bases. The CDR3 totals 14 residues. Germline CDR1 and CDR2: SGHNT and YYREEE (reference sequence). The ends lost 2 bases at V and 6 bases at J; junction bases unmatched: 1. The CDR3 nucleotides read TGTGCCAGCAGCTTCGACAGGGGTAATTCACCCCTCCACTTT. Translating gives CASSFDRGNSPLHF.

The V call is TRBV7-8, the J call TRBJ1-4, with 9 nucleotides matching TRBD1. Germline CDR1 SGHVS, CDR2 FQNEAQ. The junction had 3 bases not matched to a gene; V was cut back by 5 bases and J by 8 bases. The CDR3 contains 13 residues. The CDR3 sequence is CASSQDRGEKLFF. The DNA of the CDR3 is TGTGCCAGCAGCCAGGACAGGGGAGAAAAACTGTTTTTT.

CDR3 loop: CASSPGHQNTEAFF. The DNA for the CDR3 is TGTGCCAGCAGCCCGGGACACCAGAACACTGAAGCTTTCTTT. The chain combines TRBV28 with TRBJ1-1; possible D gene TRBD1, 6 bases. This CDR3 region has 14 residues. CDR1 is MDHEN, CDR2 SYDVKM, per germline. V was pared by 6 bases and J by 1 base, with 12 bases between.